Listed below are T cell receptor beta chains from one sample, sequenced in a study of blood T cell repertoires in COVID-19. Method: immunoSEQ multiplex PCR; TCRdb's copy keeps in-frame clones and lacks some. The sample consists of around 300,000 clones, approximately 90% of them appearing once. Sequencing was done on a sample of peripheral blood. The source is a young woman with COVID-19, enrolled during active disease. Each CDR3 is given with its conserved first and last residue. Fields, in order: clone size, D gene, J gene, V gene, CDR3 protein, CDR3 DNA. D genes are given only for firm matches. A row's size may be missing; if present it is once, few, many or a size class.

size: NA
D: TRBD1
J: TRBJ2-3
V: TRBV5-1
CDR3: CASSLGQGATDTQYF
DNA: TGCGCCAGCAGCTTGGGACAGGGGGCCACAGATACGCAGTATTTT

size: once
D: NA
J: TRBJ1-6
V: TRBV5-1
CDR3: CASSLYGIGGDGNSPLHF
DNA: TGCGCCAGCAGCTTGTACGGGATCGGAGGGGATGGGAATTCACCCCTCCACTTT

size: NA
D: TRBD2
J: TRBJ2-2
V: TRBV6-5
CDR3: CASRPLAGDTGELFF
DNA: TGTGCCAGCAGGCCACTAGCGGGCGACACCGGGGAGCTGTTTTTT

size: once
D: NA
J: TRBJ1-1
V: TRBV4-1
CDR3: CASSQGGSPEAFF
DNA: TGCGCCAGCAGCCAAGGAGGCAGCCCAGAAGCTTTCTTT

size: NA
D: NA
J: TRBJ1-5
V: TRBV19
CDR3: CASGRRTVDNQPQHF
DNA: TGTGCCAGTGGCAGGAGGACAGTAGACAATCAGCCCCAGCATTTT

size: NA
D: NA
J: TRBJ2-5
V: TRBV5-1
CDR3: CASSLALVRETQYF
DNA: TGCGCCAGCAGCTTGGCCCTAGTACGGGAGACCCAGTACTTC

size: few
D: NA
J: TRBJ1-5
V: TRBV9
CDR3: CASSPPGVQPQHF
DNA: TGTGCCAGCAGCCCCCCGGGGGTACAGCCCCAGCATTTT

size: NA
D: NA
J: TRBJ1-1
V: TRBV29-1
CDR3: CSVEAVGRAYEAFF
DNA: TGCAGCGTTGAAGCGGTGGGCAGGGCTTATGAAGCTTTCTTT

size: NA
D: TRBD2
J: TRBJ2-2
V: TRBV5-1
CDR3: CASSLRLAGGPGELFF
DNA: TGCGCCAGCAGCTTACGACTAGCGGGAGGGCCGGGGGAGCTGTTTTTT

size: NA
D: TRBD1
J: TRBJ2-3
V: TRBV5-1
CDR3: CASSARDSRTDTQYF
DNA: TGCGCCAGCAGCGCTCGGGACAGCCGCACAGATACGCAGTATTTT

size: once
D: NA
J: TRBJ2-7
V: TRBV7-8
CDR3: CASSPGTIAREQYF
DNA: TGTGCCAGCAGCCCCGGGACAATCGCGAGGGAGCAGTACTTC

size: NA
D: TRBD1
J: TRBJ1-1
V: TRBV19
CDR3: CASRARGTGAWNTEAFF
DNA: TGTGCCAGTAGGGCAAGGGGGACAGGGGCCTGGAACACTGAAGCTTTCTTT

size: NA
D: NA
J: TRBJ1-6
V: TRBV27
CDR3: CASSLSWATYNSPLHF
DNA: TGTGCCAGCAGTTTATCGTGGGCTACCTATAATTCACCCCTCCACTTT

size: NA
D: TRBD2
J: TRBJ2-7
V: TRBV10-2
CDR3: CATTGEGWHEQYF
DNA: TGCGCCACCACGGGGGAGGGCTGGCACGAGCAGTACTTC

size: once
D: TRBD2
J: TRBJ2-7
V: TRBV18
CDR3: CASSQTSEEQYF
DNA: TGTGCCAGCTCACAGACTAGCGAAGAGCAGTACTTC

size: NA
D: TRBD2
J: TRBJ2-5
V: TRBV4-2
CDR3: CASSQKPLSGTSAQETQYF
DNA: TGTGCCAGCAGCCAAAAGCCCCTATCCGGGACTAGCGCCCAAGAGACCCAGTACTTC

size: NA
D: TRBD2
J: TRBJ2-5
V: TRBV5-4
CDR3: CASSRSGSQETQYF
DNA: TGTGCCAGCAGCCGTAGCGGGAGCCAAGAGACCCAGTACTTC

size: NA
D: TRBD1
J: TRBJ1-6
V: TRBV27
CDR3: CASSLIQGNSPLHF
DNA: TGTGCCAGCAGTTTAATACAGGGGAATTCACCCCTCCACTTT

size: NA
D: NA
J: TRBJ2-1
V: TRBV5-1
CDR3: CASSWRDDEQFF
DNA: TGCGCCAGCAGCTGGAGGGATGATGAGCAGTTCTTC

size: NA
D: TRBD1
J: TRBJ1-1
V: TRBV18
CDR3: CASSPRTGQPLNTEAFF
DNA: TGTGCCAGCTCACCCCGGACAGGCCAACCTCTGAACACTGAAGCTTTCTTT

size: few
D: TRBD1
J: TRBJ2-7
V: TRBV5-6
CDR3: CASSLVGQGVREQYF
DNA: TGTGCCAGCAGCTTGGTCGGACAGGGGGTCCGCGAGCAGTACTTC

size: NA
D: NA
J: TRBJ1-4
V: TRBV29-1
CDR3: CSVERDTYLIRNEKLFF
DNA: TGCAGCGTTGAAAGGGACACCTACCTTATTCGGAATGAAAAACTGTTTTTT

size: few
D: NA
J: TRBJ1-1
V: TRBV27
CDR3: CASSPFSGSEAFF
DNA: TGTGCCAGCAGTCCATTTTCCGGGTCAGAAGCTTTCTTT

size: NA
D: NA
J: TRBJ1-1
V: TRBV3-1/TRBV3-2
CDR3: CASSQGAGTEAFF
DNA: TGTGCCAGCAGCCAAGGCGCGGGAACTGAAGCTTTCTTT

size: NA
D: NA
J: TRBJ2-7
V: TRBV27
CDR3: CASRDSGLSEQYF
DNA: TGTGCCAGCCGGGACTCCGGTCTCTCCGAGCAGTACTTC

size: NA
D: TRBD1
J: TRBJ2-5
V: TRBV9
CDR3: CASSVDRGQGETQYF
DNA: TGTGCCAGCAGCGTAGACAGGGGGCAAGGAGAGACCCAGTACTTC

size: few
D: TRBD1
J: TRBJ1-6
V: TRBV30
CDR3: CAWSGGQGNSPLHF
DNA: TGTGCCTGGAGTGGGGGACAGGGGAATTCACCCCTCCACTTT

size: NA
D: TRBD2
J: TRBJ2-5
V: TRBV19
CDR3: CASSRRVLAGGETQYF
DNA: TGTGCCAGTAGTCGACGAGTACTAGCGGGAGGGGAGACCCAGTACTTC

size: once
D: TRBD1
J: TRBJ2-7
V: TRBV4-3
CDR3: CASSQATGSYEQYF
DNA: TGCGCCAGCAGCCAAGCGACAGGGTCCTACGAGCAGTACTTC

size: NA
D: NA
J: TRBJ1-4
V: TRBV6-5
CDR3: CASRSTSLTNEKLFF
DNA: TGTGCCAGCAGGAGCACTTCCCTCACTAATGAAAAACTGTTTTTT

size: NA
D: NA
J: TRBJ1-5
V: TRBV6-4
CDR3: CASSPQAGGNQPQHF
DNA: TGTGCCAGCAGTCCCCAGGCAGGCGGGAATCAGCCCCAGCATTTT

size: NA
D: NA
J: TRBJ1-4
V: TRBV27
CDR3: CASSPLPVSNEKLFF
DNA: TGTGCCAGCAGCCCCCTCCCTGTGTCTAATGAAAAACTGTTTTTT

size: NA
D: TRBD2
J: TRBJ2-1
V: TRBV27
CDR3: CASSRGWASGKNEQFF
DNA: TGTGCCAGCAGCCGCGGGTGGGCTAGCGGGAAAAATGAGCAGTTCTTC

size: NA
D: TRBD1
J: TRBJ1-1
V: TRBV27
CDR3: CASSSGTGTNTEAFF
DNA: TGTGCCAGCAGTTCCGGGACAGGGACGAACACTGAAGCTTTCTTT

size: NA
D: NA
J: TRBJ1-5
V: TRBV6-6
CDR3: CASSYSTRYQPQHF
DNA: TGTGCCAGCAGTTACTCTACTAGGTATCAGCCCCAGCATTTT

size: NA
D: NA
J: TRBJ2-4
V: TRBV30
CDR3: CAWSGGGVQYF
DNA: TGTGCCTGGAGTGGAGGGGGGGTTCAGTACTTC

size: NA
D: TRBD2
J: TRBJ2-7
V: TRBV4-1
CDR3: CASSQVPGLAGVEQYF
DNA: TGCGCCAGCAGCCAAGTCCCGGGACTAGCGGGAGTTGAGCAGTACTTC

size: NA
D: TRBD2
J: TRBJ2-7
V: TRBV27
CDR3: CASSTLAGLYEQYF
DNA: TGTGCCAGCAGTACCCTAGCGGGATTGTACGAGCAGTACTTC

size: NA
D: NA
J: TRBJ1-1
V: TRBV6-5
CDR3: CASSYSPDSTEAFF
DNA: TGTGCCAGCAGTTACTCCCCCGACAGCACTGAAGCTTTCTTT

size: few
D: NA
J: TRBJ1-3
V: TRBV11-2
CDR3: CASSLVDRIRNTIYF
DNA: TGTGCCAGCAGCTTAGTTGACAGGATAAGAAACACCATATATTTT

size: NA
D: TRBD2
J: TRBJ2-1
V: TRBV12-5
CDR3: CASGPTSGRANADEQFF
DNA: TGTGCTAGTGGCCCGACTAGCGGGAGGGCGAACGCGGATGAGCAGTTCTTC

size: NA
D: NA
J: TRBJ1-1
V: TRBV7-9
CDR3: CASSPIGGWNTEAFF
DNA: TGTGCCAGCAGCCCTATAGGGGGTTGGAACACTGAAGCTTTCTTT

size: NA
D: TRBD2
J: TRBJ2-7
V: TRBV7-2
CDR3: CASSLVAGVEQYF
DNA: TGTGCCAGCAGCCTGGTAGCGGGAGTCGAGCAGTACTTC

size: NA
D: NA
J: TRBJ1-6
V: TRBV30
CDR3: CAWSVERGSPLHF
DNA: TGTGCCTGGAGTGTTGAAAGGGGTTCACCCCTCCACTTT

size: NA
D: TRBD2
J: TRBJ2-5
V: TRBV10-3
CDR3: CAIREGGEETQYF
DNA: TGTGCCATCCGGGAGGGAGGGGAAGAGACCCAGTACTTC

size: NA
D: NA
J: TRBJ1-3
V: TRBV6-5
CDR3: CASSPGGNTIYF
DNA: TGTGCCAGCAGCCCCGGTGGAAACACCATATATTTT

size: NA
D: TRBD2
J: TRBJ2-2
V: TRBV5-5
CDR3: CASSLGTSGRGTGELFF
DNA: TGTGCCAGCAGCTTGGGAACTAGCGGGAGGGGGACCGGGGAGCTGTTTTTT

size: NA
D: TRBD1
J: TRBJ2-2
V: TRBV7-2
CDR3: CASSPGTANTGELFF
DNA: TGTGCCAGCAGCCCCGGGACAGCGAACACCGGGGAGCTGTTTTTT

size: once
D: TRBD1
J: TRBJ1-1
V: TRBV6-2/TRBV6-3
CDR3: CASSYSRTGKAFF
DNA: TGTGCCAGCAGTTACTCCAGGACAGGAAAGGCTTTCTTT

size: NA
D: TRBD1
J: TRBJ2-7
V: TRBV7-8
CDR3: CASSESPGQITEQYF
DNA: TGTGCCAGCAGCGAAAGTCCGGGACAGATTACAGAGCAGTACTTC

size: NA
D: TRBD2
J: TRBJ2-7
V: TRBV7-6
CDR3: CASSLGSGQTYEQYF
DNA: TGTGCCAGCAGCTTAGGTAGCGGGCAGACCTACGAGCAGTACTTC

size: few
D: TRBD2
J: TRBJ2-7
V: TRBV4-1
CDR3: CASSQVWEGDYEQYF
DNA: TGCGCCAGCAGCCAAGTCTGGGAGGGAGACTACGAGCAGTACTTC

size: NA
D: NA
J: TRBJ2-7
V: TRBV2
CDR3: CASSGRGPVTYEQYF
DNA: TGTGCCAGCAGTGGCAGGGGTCCTGTCACCTACGAGCAGTACTTC